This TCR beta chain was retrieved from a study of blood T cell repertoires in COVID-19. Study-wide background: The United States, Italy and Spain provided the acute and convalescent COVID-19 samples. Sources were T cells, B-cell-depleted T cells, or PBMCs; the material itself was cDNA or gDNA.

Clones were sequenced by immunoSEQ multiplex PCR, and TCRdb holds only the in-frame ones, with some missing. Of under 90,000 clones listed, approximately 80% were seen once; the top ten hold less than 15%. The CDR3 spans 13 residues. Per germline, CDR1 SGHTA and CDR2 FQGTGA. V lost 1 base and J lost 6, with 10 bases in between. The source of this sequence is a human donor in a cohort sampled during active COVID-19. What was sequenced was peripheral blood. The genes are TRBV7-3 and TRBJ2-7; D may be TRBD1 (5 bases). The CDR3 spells CASSLSGQGEQYF. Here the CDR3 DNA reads TGTGCCAGCAGCTTAAGCGGACAAGGCGAGCAGTACTTC.